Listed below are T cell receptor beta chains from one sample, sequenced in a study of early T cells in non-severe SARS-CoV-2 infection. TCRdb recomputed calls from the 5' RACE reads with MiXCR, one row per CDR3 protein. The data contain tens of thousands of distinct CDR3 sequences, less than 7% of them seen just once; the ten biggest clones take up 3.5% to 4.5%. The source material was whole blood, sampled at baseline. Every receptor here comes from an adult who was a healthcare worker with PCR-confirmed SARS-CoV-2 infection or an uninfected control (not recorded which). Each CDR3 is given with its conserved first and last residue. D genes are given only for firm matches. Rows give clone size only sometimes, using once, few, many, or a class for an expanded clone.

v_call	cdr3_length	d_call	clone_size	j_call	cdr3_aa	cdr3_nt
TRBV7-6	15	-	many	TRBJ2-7	CASSLGPMRAHEQYF	TGTGCCAGCAGCTTAGGCCCCATGAGGGCTCACGAGCAGTACTTC
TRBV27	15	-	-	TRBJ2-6	CASSPVKAGANVLTF	TGTGCCAGCAGTCCTGTCAAGGCTGGGGCCAACGTCCTGACTTTC
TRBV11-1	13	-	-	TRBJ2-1	CASSPDYNNEQFF	TGTGCCAGCAGTCCGGACTACAACAATGAGCAGTTCTTC
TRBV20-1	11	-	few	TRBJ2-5	CSARDRLTQYF	TGCAGTGCTAGAGATCGCCTGACCCAGTACTTC
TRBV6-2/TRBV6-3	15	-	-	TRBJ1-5	CASSYLGEINQPQHF	TGTGCCAGCAGTTACCTTGGGGAAATCAATCAGCCCCAGCATTTT
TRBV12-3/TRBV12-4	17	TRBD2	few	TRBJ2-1	CASSSPPSGGAFREQFF	TGTGCCAGCAGCTCCCCTCCTAGCGGGGGGGCATTCAGGGAGCAGTTCTTC
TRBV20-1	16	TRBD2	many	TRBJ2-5	CSARWGTSEGRKTQYF	TGCAGTGCTAGATGGGGGACTAGCGAGGGAAGAAAGACCCAGTACTTC
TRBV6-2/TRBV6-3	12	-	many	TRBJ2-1	CASKAGYNEQFF	TGTGCCAGCAAGGCGGGATACAATGAGCAGTTCTTC
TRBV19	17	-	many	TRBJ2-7	CASSTRPGLPRAYEQYF	TGTGCCAGTAGTACGCGTCCGGGACTTCCGAGAGCCTACGAGCAGTACTTC
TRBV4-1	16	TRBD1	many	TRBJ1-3	CASSPQGQGAGNTIYF	TGCGCCAGCAGCCCACAGGGACAGGGGGCTGGAAACACCATATATTTT
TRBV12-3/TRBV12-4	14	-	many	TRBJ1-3	CASSLQGRGNTIYF	TGTGCCAGCAGTTTACAGGGTCGAGGAAACACCATATATTTT
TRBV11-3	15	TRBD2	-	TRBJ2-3	CASSPGGGQTDTQYF	TGTGCCAGCAGCCCGGGAGGCGGGCAGACAGATACGCAGTATTTT
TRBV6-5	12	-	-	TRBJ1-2	CASSTEDYGYTF	TGTGCCAGCAGCACAGAGGACTATGGCTACACCTTC
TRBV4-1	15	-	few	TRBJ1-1	CASSQDTQGVTEAFF	TGCGCCAGCAGCCAAGATACTCAGGGAGTCACTGAAGCTTTCTTT
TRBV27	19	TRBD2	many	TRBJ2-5	CASSLSNLAGGLDRETQYF	TGTGCCAGCAGTTTATCTAATCTAGCGGGGGGGCTGGATCGGGAGACCCAGTACTTC
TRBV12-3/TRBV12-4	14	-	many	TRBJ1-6	CASSLKGGDSPLHF	TGTGCCAGCAGTTTAAAGGGGGGAGATTCACCCCTCCACTTT
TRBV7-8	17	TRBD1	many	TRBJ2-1	CASSLVLAGTGMVEQFF	TGTGCCAGCAGCTTAGTTCTAGCCGGGACAGGGATGGTTGAGCAGTTCTTC
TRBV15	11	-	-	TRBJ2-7	CATSGDLEQYF	TGTGCCACCAGCGGGGACTTGGAGCAGTACTTC
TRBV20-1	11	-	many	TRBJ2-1	CSAPVISEQFF	TGCAGTGCCCCGGTCATATCTGAGCAGTTCTTC
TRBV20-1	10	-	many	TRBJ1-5	CSARGQPQHF	TGCAGTGCTAGAGGCCAGCCCCAGCATTTT
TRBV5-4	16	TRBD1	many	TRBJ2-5	CASSHGGTGVQETQYF	TGTGCCAGCAGCCATGGGGGGACAGGGGTTCAAGAGACCCAGTACTTC
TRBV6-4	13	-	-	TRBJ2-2	CASSVPDTGELFF	TGTGCCAGTAGTGTCCCTGACACCGGGGAGCTGTTTTTT
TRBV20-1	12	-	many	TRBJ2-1	CSAIGLTGEQFF	TGCAGTGCTATCGGCCTAACTGGTGAGCAGTTCTTC
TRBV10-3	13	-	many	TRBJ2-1	CAIRLDRNNEQFF	TGTGCCATCAGATTGGACCGAAACAATGAGCAGTTCTTC
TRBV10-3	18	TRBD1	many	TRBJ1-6	CAISELFEQGLWKSPLHF	TGTGCCATCAGTGAACTCTTCGAACAGGGGCTATGGAAATCACCCCTCCACTTT
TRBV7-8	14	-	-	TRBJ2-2	CASSRQSNTGELFF	TGTGCCAGCAGTCGACAGTCGAACACCGGGGAGCTGTTTTTT
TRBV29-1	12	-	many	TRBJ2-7	CSVGLGGYEQYF	TGCAGCGTGGGCCTCGGCGGCTACGAGCAGTACTTC
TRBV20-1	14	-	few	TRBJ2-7	CSAAGSGIAYEQYF	TGCAGTGCCGCCGGGTCGGGGATCGCCTACGAGCAGTACTTC
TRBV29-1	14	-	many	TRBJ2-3	CSVVPPDRTDTQYF	TGCAGCGTTGTCCCTCCCGACAGAACAGATACGCAGTATTTT
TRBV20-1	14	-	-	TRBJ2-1	CSARDPKGDGEQFF	TGCAGTGCTAGAGACCCTAAAGGGGATGGTGAGCAGTTCTTC
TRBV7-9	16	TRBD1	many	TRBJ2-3	CASSFRGQGITDTQYF	TGTGCCAGCAGTTTTCGCGGACAGGGGATCACAGATACGCAGTATTTT
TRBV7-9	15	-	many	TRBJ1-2	CASSGLGILHYGYTF	TGTGCCAGCAGCGGACTAGGGATCCTACACTATGGCTACACCTTC
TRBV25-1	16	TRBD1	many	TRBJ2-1	CASALDLTGPYNEQFF	TGTGCCAGCGCGCTTGACTTGACAGGGCCCTACAATGAGCAGTTCTTC
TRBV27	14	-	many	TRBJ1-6	CASSPGSGGSPLHF	TGTGCCAGCAGTCCTGGGTCGGGTGGTTCACCCCTCCACTTT
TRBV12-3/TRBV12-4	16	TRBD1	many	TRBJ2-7	CASSFARTGVVDEQYF	TGTGCCAGCAGTTTCGCTAGGACAGGTGTCGTGGACGAGCAGTACTTC
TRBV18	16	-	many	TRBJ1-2	CASSPGVTLLGYGYTF	TGTGCCAGCTCACCCGGGGTCACATTGCTGGGCTATGGCTACACCTTC
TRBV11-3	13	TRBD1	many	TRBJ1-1	CASSGQGPTEAFF	TGTGCCAGCAGCGGACAGGGGCCCACTGAAGCTTTCTTT
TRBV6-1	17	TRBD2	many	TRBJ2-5	CASSPGTSGGAIETQYF	TGTGCCAGCTCCCCCGGGACTAGCGGGGGGGCAATAGAGACCCAGTACTTC
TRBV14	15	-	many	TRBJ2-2	CASSRQPTGTGELFF	TGTGCCAGCAGCCGACAGCCCACCGGGACCGGGGAGCTGTTTTTT
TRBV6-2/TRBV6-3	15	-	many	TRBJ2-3	CASSYGPGSTDTQYF	TGTGCCAGCAGTTACGGGCCGGGAAGCACAGATACGCAGTATTTT
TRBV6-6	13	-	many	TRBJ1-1	CASSYSQNTEAFF	TGTGCCAGCAGTTACTCCCAGAACACTGAAGCTTTCTTT
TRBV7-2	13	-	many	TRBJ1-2	CASSLEWGNGYTF	TGTGCCAGCAGCTTAGAGTGGGGGAATGGCTACACCTTC
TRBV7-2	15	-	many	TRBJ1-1	CASSRVGVGGTEAFF	TGTGCCAGCAGCAGAGTGGGAGTCGGGGGGACTGAAGCTTTCTTT
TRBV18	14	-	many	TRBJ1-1	CASSPAAIGTEAFF	TGTGCCAGCTCACCAGCGGCGATAGGGACTGAAGCTTTCTTT
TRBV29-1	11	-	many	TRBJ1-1	CSVEGVPGAFF	TGCAGCGTTGAAGGGGTGCCCGGCGCTTTCTTT
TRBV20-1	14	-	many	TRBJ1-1	CSARERVMNTEAFF	TGCAGTGCTAGAGAGAGAGTTATGAACACTGAAGCTTTCTTT
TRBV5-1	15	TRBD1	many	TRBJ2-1	CASSLERTGRNEQFF	TGCGCCAGCAGCTTGGAAAGGACAGGCCGCAATGAGCAGTTCTTC
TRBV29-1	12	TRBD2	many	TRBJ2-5	CSVRGSRETQYF	TGCAGCGTCCGCGGGAGTCGAGAGACCCAGTACTTC
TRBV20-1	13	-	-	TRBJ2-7	CSAGSGLNYEQYF	TGCAGTGCAGGCTCGGGACTCAACTACGAGCAGTACTTC
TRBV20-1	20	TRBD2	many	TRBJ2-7	CSARERWGGRGARAPYEQYF	TGCAGTGCTAGAGAACGGTGGGGAGGGAGAGGGGCGAGGGCCCCCTACGAGCAGTACTTC
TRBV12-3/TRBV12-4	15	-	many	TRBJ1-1	CASSPSGGYGTEAFF	TGTGCCAGCAGCCCATCTGGGGGGTATGGAACTGAAGCTTTCTTT
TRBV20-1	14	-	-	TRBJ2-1	CSARVAGAYNEQFF	TGCAGTGCTAGAGTTGCAGGGGCCTACAATGAGCAGTTCTTC
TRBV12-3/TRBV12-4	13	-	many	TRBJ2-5	CASSLSGVETQYF	TGTGCCAGCAGTTTATCGGGAGTAGAGACCCAGTACTTC
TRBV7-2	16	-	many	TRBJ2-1	CASSLYGPARFNEQFF	TGTGCCAGCAGCTTATACGGGCCCGCGCGATTCAATGAGCAGTTCTTC
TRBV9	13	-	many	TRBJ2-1	CASSVSESNEQFF	TGTGCCAGCAGCGTATCTGAGTCCAATGAGCAGTTCTTC
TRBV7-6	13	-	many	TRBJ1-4	CASTRGGDEKLFF	TGTGCCAGCACCAGAGGAGGTGACGAAAAACTGTTTTTT
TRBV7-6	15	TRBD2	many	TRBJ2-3	CASSFKAGGTDTQYF	TGTGCCAGCAGCTTTAAAGCGGGAGGCACAGATACGCAGTATTTT
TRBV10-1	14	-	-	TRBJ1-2	CAVTPRRRNYGYTF	TGCGCCGTAACCCCCCGGCGGCGGAACTATGGCTACACCTTC